This entry lists 2 T cell receptor beta chains sequenced from one sample in a study of T-cell memory formation after mild COVID-19. One entry per CDR3 protein results from TCRdb running MiXCR on the 5' RACE reads. The sample lists around 110,000 distinct CDR3 sequences; roughly 12% were seen once. The material sequenced was PBMCs or a T cell subset sorted from them (not recorded which). The receptors were gathered from an adult woman who had mild COVID-19 (a few samples of this study predate the infection). Cell type and time point are not known.

Only a few counts were recorded for this clonotype. J is TRBJ2-7 and V is TRBV4-3, with 7 bases matching TRBD1. In germline, CDR1 is LGHNA, CDR2 YSLEER. The CDR3 spans 20 residues. J lost 4 bases, V lost 0 bases, and 21 bases had no gene match. Written as DNA, the CDR3 is TGCGCCAGCAGCCAAGATGTTTGGGACAGCCGAATCGACCTACGGTACGAGCAGTACTTC. Translating gives CASSQDVWDSRIDLRYEQYF.

Many counts were recorded for this clonotype. This chain joins TRBV4-1 and TRBJ2-7; TRBD2 is a possible D gene (6 bases). Deletions cut 4 bases from V and 4 bases from J, with 17 bases between. Germline CDR1 and CDR2: MGHRA and YSYEKL. This CDR3 region has 15 residues. CDR3 sequence: CASSPEGLGPYEQYF. The CDR3 coding sequence is TGCGCCAGCAGCCCAGAGGGACTGGGACCTTACGAGCAGTACTTC.